This record concerns one T cell receptor beta chain sequence. What it recognizes is unknown. This entry comes from a study of shared clonotypes between healthy human individuals. Findings and limits, study-wide: Shared clonotypes across all four donors exceeded non-shared ones in generation probability. A handful of donors held approximately 4.6% of naive CD4 clonotypes in common. Naive subsets, compared against memory subsets, generally had larger estimated richness values.

Generated by immunoSEQ multiplex PCR, the TCRdb table keeps only in-frame clones and is missing some. This sample has some 2.1 million clones, with around 96% found just once. CD45RO-negative CD8 cells positively selected for CCR7 made up the naive population, which excluded terminally differentiated effector memory CD45RA+ cells. The healthy adult donors were HIV-negative and reported no recent acute infections or vaccinations. CDR3 length equals 15 residues. Unmatched junction bases numbered 4, after V lost 2 bases and J lost 6 bases. Germline lookup yields CDR1 SGHVS and CDR2 FQNEAQ. The sequence derives from a man aged 18-30 years in good health. The sequencing sample was made of naive CD8+ T cells sorted from blood. The V and J genes are TRBV7-8 and TRBJ2-7; 13 nucleotides match TRBD2. CDR3 sequence: CASSLTSGGALEQYF. In DNA form, the CDR3 reads TGTGCCAGCAGCTTAACTAGCGGGGGGGCCCTCGAGCAGTACTTC.